This TCR beta chain was found in a study of blood T cell repertoires in COVID-19. Study details: The samples span acute and convalescent COVID-19 from the United States, Italy and Spain. PBMCs, B-cell-depleted T cells, or T cells were the source of the cDNA or gDNA that made up the material.

Germline assignment: CDR1 MNHEY and CDR2 SMNVEV (reference sequence). The CDR3 is made up of 14 amino acids. V shed 4 bases and J shed 0 bases, with 7 bases lying between them. Per the authors' pipeline: Reference gene primers were amplified, and this amplification served to estimate nucleated cell counts. Sequencing was performed with immunoSEQ multiplex PCR; in TCRdb, only in-frame clones are kept and a portion is missing. V and J calls and clone size come straight from that table; D and trimming were deduced from the DNA. The sample records 100,000 to 150,000 clones, over 70% being singletons. In regard to this clone: The identical CDR3 is also encoded by other nucleotide sequences in the sample.

The rearrangement joins TRBV27 to TRBJ1-5, with D perhaps TRBD1 (5 bases). This clonotype originated in a man aged 50 to 60 with active COVID-19. The sample comprised peripheral blood. The CDR3 sequence: CASSSRDSNQPQHF. For the CDR3, the DNA is TGTGCCAGCAGTTCCAGGGATAGCAATCAGCCCCAGCATTTT.